This T cell receptor (beta chain) is drawn from a study of cytomegalovirus exposure and HLA in healthy donors (dated by TCRdb to the late 2010s). Background on the whole study: In an earlier analysis of 587 of the donors, approximately 260 Gb of sequence data and 117 million unique TCR beta sequences from roughly 190 million T cells were reported. Roughly 300 gigabases of sequencing data and approximately 92 million unique TCR sequences made up an early release that covered 500 to 650 HLA-typed donors. Of the approximately 400 genotyped donors, 65% to 90% fell in the genetic ancestry cluster associated with self-reported Caucasian donors. The study aimed to test whether signatures of past pathogen exposure could be identified by cataloging public T cell receptors. The study profiled the T cell repertoires of hundreds of subjects by immunosequencing and related them to cytomegalovirus serostatus. Along with the roughly 710-subject first cohort, a separate validation cohort of around 110 different subjects was used. The study combined high-throughput TCR immunosequencing, statistical association of individual TCRs with disease status, and machine learning to predict cytomegalovirus infection status. A later analysis re-analyzed previously published TCR beta repertoires from approximately 700 donors and added high-resolution HLA genotyping to study TCR occurrence patterns. The later analysis used no new phenotypic data to find candidate immune exposures, relying instead on TCR beta sequences and their occurrence across donors. To decide whether each TCR beta V gene segment behaved as functional or pseudogenic, an earlier analysis of over 500 of the donors relied on high-throughput TCR beta sequencing. Alongside the repertoire data, information on donor age, sex, ethnicity and CMV serostatus was compiled. A later genetic analysis used genome-wide SNP genotypes for about 65% of the roughly 700 donors, treating that subset as a discovery cohort. Every discovery cohort repertoire had been produced on one sequencing platform. Class I and class II HLA loci were covered by the typing at four-digit resolution. Typing coverage differed by locus: A, B, C, DRB1 and DQB1 were typed in about 620-630 donors, DQA1 in about 500, DPA1 in around 580, and DPB1 in just under 480. Four to six DR-DQ haplotypes were handled as single units for association and clustering, since linkage in the cohort was strong. Among over 350 genotyped donors of the cohort, an average of around 240,000 unique TCR beta nucleotide sequences were sequenced per donor, roughly 18% of them non-productive. General study outcomes and caveats: According to the authors, the approach could potentially be generalized to other disease states and immunological phenotypes. Correlated functional status among segregating V segments might reflect linkage disequilibrium, but an unknown experimental factor could not be ruled out. A further reported finding was that TCR beta sequences accurately predicted the HLA-A and HLA-B alleles for most subjects in the first cohort. Across donors, most TCR sequences were observed very rarely, whereas some public TCRs were present in many individuals. This cohort had only TCR beta chains sequenced, and the lack of alpha or paired-chain data limited which features could be detected. According to a later analysis, most CMV-associated TCR beta chains appeared to be HLA-restricted, and the HLA associations seemed to be driven largely by CMV exposure. The classifier was reported to diagnose cytomegalovirus status with high specificity and sensitivity in both the original cohort and the validation cohort. For the cohort, immune exposure information was limited to CMV serostatus. A group of highly shared sequence variants was considered likely to be a technical artifact of the sequencing pipeline. Broadly in line with IMGT annotations, most TCR beta V segments showed up in productive rearrangements about 90% or about 30% of the time in an earlier analysis of under 700 of the donors. Because counts were too low, about 15 rarely observed V segments, including chromosome 9 orphons, were left out of the earlier analysis of some 640 of the donors. An association between a missense DCLRE1C variant and V-gene and J-gene trimming of TCR beta chains was found in a later genetic analysis and replicated in an independent cohort. Specific HLA alleles were associated with 15,000 to 20,000 TCR beta sequences at a false discovery rate of 0.05 in a later analysis. Assigning TCR associations to individual alleles was difficult when HLA alleles, especially DR and DQ, strongly co-occurred. Compared with the roughly 670-donor mean, donors in an Asian-associated ancestry cluster had fewer N-insertions in productive TCRs, according to a later genetic analysis. In a later analysis, the rate of TCR association differed among HLA loci, with DRB1 alleles having the most associated TCRs and HLA-C alleles having the fewest. In vitro tests confirmed that a few of the cytomegalovirus-associated TCR beta chains recognize cytomegalovirus antigens. Roughly uniform sequencing depth across donors was assumed in presence/absence analyses, although this assumption may not hold. A total of about 150 TCR beta chains were listed by the study as associated with cytomegalovirus. In a later analysis, several top co-occurrence clusters were reported to appear linked to parvovirus B19, influenza, CMV and Epstein-Barr virus. A later analysis found that HLA-associated TCR beta chains were more clonally expanded and had lower generation probabilities than equally common non-associated chains. Because some donors lacked HLA typing at each locus, the association tests relied only on the typed subset.

A note on this clone: Its antigen is currently not known. Nothing much larger sits one base from this clone, and base qualities are not available.

Library preparation employed the immunoSEQ multiplex PCR assay. The multiplex PCR relied on a mix of 60 forward primers for TCR Vbeta segments and 13 reverse primers for TCR Jbeta segments. A multiplex PCR assay on genomic DNA amplified the CDR3 region of rearranged TCR beta genes. The Illumina HiSeq System was used to sequence the amplified TCR beta libraries as 87-base-pair reads. Turning to the authors' computational methods: A later analysis tallied 70 million to 100 million unique TCR beta chains across the roughly 610 repertoires, and approximately 12 million of those chains were shared by two or more donors. Raw reads were error-corrected and collapsed into unique sequences with a nearest-neighbor algorithm that merged closely related sequences to remove PCR and sequencing errors. To assign V, D and J gene segments, CDR3 sequences were aligned to IMGT reference sequences. For a sequence to be retained, at least a six-nucleotide match to both a V gene segment and a J gene segment was required. Rearrangements were classified as productive when the CDR3 lacked stop codons and remained in frame with V and J, and all other rearrangements were classified as non-productive. Following IMGT convention, CDR3 was defined as the stretch from the second conserved V-encoded cysteine to the conserved J-encoded phenylalanine. The earlier analysis of a few hundred of the donors excluded sequences that lacked an unambiguous match to a single V gene segment. An earlier analysis of 450 to 650 of the donors called V segments functional above 56.7% productive rearrangements and segregating when the between-donor standard deviation exceeded 5%. To diagnose cytomegalovirus status from the catalog of TCR beta chain sequences, a statistical classification framework was built. In a later analysis, V and J genes were assigned by comparing TCR nucleotide sequences against IMGT/GENE-DB human TR gene sequences. Using the TCRdist pipeline, a later analysis assigned CDR3 sequences along with most-parsimonious VDJ recombination scenarios. A later analysis defined each TCR beta chain by its CDR3 amino acid sequence plus V-gene family, and excluded reads lacking a unique V-gene family. A later analysis removed 550 to 700 highly shared, low-generation-probability nucleotide sequences to deal with suspected cross-contamination and a sequencing artifact. In a later analysis, a clonal expansion index for each public chain was calculated from normalized within-repertoire ranks of inferred template counts. In a later analysis, generation probabilities were computed with a VDJ recombination model fitted to out-of-frame rearrangements, and the resulting probabilities were checked against IGoR. In a later analysis, hypergeometric tests were used to score TCR-TCR, TCR-HLA and TCR-CMV co-occurrence, with a repertoire-size bias correction applied to TCR pairs. A later analysis estimated false discovery rates by permuting HLA or CMV assignments 20 times. In a later analysis, co-occurring TCRs were grouped with DBSCAN, and TCRdist sequence similarity was added when clustering was performed within HLA-allele-positive subsets. Repertoires with fewer than 30,000 or more than 120,000 public chains, plus five repertoires with anomalous nucleotide sharing, were excluded from co-occurrence clustering. TCRdb took over this immuneACCESS table, retaining in-frame rearrangements with V and J assigned. Such tables are incomplete; in checked studies, under half of the missing clones stem from an unresolved V gene, and the remainder is unexplained. V and J calls and clone size are as listed in that table; D and trimming were resolved from the DNA. The sample table lists 150,000 to 200,000 clones, 70% to 80% of them with a count of one. Of the sample, roughly 9.3% is held by the ten largest clones.

The cohort was made up of 650 to 700 healthy bone marrow donors. At the time of sampling, all cohort members were nominally healthy, though unrecorded immune exposures were likely present. The donor tested CMV seropositive, placing the donor among the approximately 290 seropositive members of the cohort. A peripheral blood sample was collected from each donor, and TCR beta sequencing was performed on peripheral blood mononuclear cells. The Qiagen DNeasy Blood Extraction Kit was used to extract genomic DNA from the blood cell samples. The sequencing input was PBMCs. The receptor comes from a man aged 18 to 35 in good health and CMV-seropositive.

This receptor has the CDR3 CASSLQGAAYEAFF. Read as DNA, the sequence is TGTGCCAGCAGTTTACAGGGGGCCGCGTATGAAGCTTTCTTT. The chain is assembled from TRBV27 and TRBJ1-1, with TRBD1 identical over 8 junction bases. Its CDR3 holds 14 amino acids, cysteine through phenylalanine. Kept here is only the CDR3 DNA, which spans 42 bases and is read in frame from base 1. According to the germline V gene (reference sequence), CDR1 reads MNHEY and CDR2 reads SMNVEV. Unmatched junction bases come to 6, with V trimmed by 2 bases and J by 7 bases.